This entry lists 5 T cell receptor beta chains sequenced from one sample in a study of blood T cell repertoires in COVID-19. TCRdb's table, derived via immunoSEQ multiplex PCR, lists solely in-frame clones and lacks some. The sample yields about 190,000 clones, 86% seen once. Sample: PBMCs or T cells enriched from blood (not recorded which). Every receptor here comes from a woman aged 35 to 49 in a cohort exposed to, infected with or recovered from COVID-19 (not recorded which).

The chain carries TRBV19 and TRBJ2-5; D not resolved. CDR1 and CDR2 from the germline V gene are LNHDA and SQIVND (reference sequence). V lost 5 bases, J lost 2 bases, and 18 bases lay in between. The CDR3 extends over 16 amino acids. In DNA form, the CDR3 reads TGTGCCAGTAGTCCGCTATTCGGTTCGGGTCAAGAGACCCAGTACTTC. Its translation is CASSPLFGSGQETQYF.

The rearrangement links TRBV2 to TRBJ2-3; D possibly corresponds to TRBD1 (5 bases). Germline V gene lookup returns CDR1 SNHLY and CDR2 FYNNEI. Trimming stripped 5 bases from V and 2 bases from J, with 17 bases between. There are 16 residues in the CDR3. CDR3 sequence (DNA): TGTGCCAGCAGTTTACAGGCCACCGTGTCCACAGATACGCAGTATTTT. This gives the protein CASSLQATVSTDTQYF.

This chain uses TRBV3-1 (or the pseudogene TRBV3-2) with TRBJ2-5; D gene ambiguous. The CDR3 spans 16 residues. Germline loops: CDR1 LGHDT, CDR2 YNNKEL (reference sequence). V shed 0 bases and J shed 1 base, with 12 bases lying between them. The CDR3 nucleotides read TGTGCCAGCAGCCAAGATCCGCGGCAGCTCCAAGAGACCCAGTACTTC. Translating it yields CASSQDPRQLQETQYF.

The chain links TRBV15 to TRBJ1-5, with a possible D match to TRBD1 (5 bases). The CDR3 loop spans 15 amino acids. In germline, CDR1 is LNHNV, CDR2 YYDKDF (reference sequence). Trimming removed 0 bases from V and 4 bases from J, with 10 bases in between. CDR3 DNA: TGTGCCACCAGCAGAGACCGGGGGGTGAATCAGCCCCAGCATTTT. This encodes CATSRDRGVNQPQHF.

V gene TRBV7-6 combines with J gene TRBJ1-2, with TRBD1 matching 8 bases. V shed 5 bases and J 6 bases; nucleotides not matched to a gene: 8. This CDR3 is 14 amino acids long. The germline V gene has CDR1 SGHVS and CDR2 FNYEAQ. The DNA for the CDR3 is TGTGCCAGCAGCCCCCGGACAGGGTTTGATGGCTACACCTTC. The encoded protein is CASSPRTGFDGYTF.